The source of this TCR beta chain is a study of identical twins. TCRdb used MiXCR to reprocess the 5' RACE reads, holding one entry per CDR3 protein. The sample holds 400,000 to 650,000 distinct CDR3 sequences; roughly a fifth are singletons and the top ten take approximately 0.95%. Only healthy Caucasians were included as donors. Looked up from germline, CDR1 is DFQATT and CDR2 is SNEGSKA (reference sequence). Trimming pared 0 bases from V and 0 bases from J, leaving 13 bases between. The CDR3 runs 16 residues. This clonotype was observed a handful of times. In addition, the sample was reused for a study of T cells expressing NK-cell markers. From that report: Dominant NKG2C+ clonotypes in six donors made up roughly 1.0-7.0% of CD8+ T cells.

The sequenced sample consisted of CD4+ T cells sorted from blood. This sequence joins TRBV20-1 and TRBJ2-3, with unresolved D. The origin of this receptor is a woman under 30 in good health. The CDR3 DNA is TGCAGTGCTAGAGATCCCTTTTTGGGGAGCACAGATACGCAGTATTTT. Translation: CSARDPFLGSTDTQYF.